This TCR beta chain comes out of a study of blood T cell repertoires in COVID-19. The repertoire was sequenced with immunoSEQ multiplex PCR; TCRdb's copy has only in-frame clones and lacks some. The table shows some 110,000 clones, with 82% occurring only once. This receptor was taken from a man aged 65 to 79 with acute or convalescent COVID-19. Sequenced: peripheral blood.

CDR3 DNA: TGTGCTAGTGGTTTGGGAGTTGGAGTCGGCAATGAGCAGTTCTTC. It is translated as CASGLGVGVGNEQFF. The chain uses TRBV12-5 and TRBJ2-1; D not resolved. The germline V and J ends were trimmed by 1 base and 6 bases, with 13 bases remaining between them. The CDR3 extends over 15 amino acids. The V gene's germline CDR1 is LGHNT and CDR2 FRNRAP. The complete variable domain, with remaining parts taken from reference TRBV12-5 and TRBJ2-1, reads DARVTQTPRHKVTEMGQEVTMRCQPILGHNTVFWYRQTMMQGLELLAYFRNRAPLDDSGMPKDRFSAEMPDATLATLKIQPSEPRDSAVYFCASGLGVGVGNEQFFGPGTRLTVL.